Following are 20 T cell receptor beta chains from one sample sequenced in a study of T cell repertoires in cytomegalovirus infection. TCRdb re-derived calls from the reads in MiXCR, one entry per CDR3 protein. The sample gives more than 350,000 distinct CDR3 sequences, roughly 31% of which show up once; around 13% is in the top ten. The sequencing input was PBMCs. The receptors come from a human donor in good health (CMV status not recorded). Some clones in this sample may be carry-over from other donors' samples.

The chain employs TRBV6-1 and TRBJ1-5; D is undetermined. V lost 2 bases and J 5 bases, leaving 16 bases between the germline ends. The CDR3 runs to 16 residues. Germline-derived CDR1 and CDR2 are MNHNS and SASEGT. CDR3 loop: CASSEKRTLYDQPQHF. The DNA of the CDR3 is TGTGCCAGCAGTGAAAAGAGGACTCTATATGATCAGCCCCAGCATTTT.

V gene TRBV20-1 combines with J gene TRBJ1-1; possible D gene TRBD1, 5 bases. The V end was cut by 0 bases, the J end by 2 bases, with 13 bases between. Germline V gene sequence: CDR1 DFQATT, CDR2 SNEGSKA (reference sequence). This CDR3 spans 15 amino acids. The CDR3 spells CSARDGAGPNTEAFF. CDR3 DNA: TGCAGTGCTAGAGATGGCGCAGGGCCTAACACTGAAGCTTTCTTT.

This clonotype was detected ten times or more. The chain carries TRBV7-2 and TRBJ2-1; 10 bases agree with TRBD2. CDR3 length: 16 amino acids. Trimming cost V 5 bases and J 7 bases; bases outside gene matches: 11. In germline, CDR1 is SGHTA, CDR2 FQGNSA. The CDR3 protein is CASSHQAGGPRNEQFF. The CDR3 DNA sequence: TGTGCCAGCAGCCACCAAGCGGGGGGGCCTAGGAATGAGCAGTTCTTC.

The chain carries TRBV24-1 and TRBJ2-3; 7 bases map to TRBD1. The CDR3 is 14 amino acids. CDR1 is KGHDR, CDR2 SFDVKD, per germline. V was clipped by 4 bases and J by 1 base; unmatched bases: 1. In DNA, the CDR3 is TGTGCCACCAGTGACACAGGGGGCACAGATACGCAGTATTTT. Its translation: CATSDTGGTDTQYF.

The rearrangement uses TRBV15 and TRBJ1-2; D may be TRBD1 (6 bases). Deletions cut 3 bases from V and 2 bases from J, with 10 bases between. Germline V gene data show CDR1 as LNHNV and CDR2 as YYDKDF (reference sequence). This CDR3 region has 14 residues. The CDR3 region is CATSRDTGNYGYTF. CDR3 nucleotides: TGTGCCACCAGCAGGGACACAGGGAACTATGGCTACACCTTC. Supplemented by reference TRBV15 and TRBJ1-2, the full variable domain reads DAMVIQNPRYQVTQFGKPVTLSCSQTLNHNVMYWYQQKSSQAPKLLFHYYDKDFNNEADTPDNFQSRRPNTSFCFLDIRSPGLGDTAMYLCATSRDTGNYGYTFGSGTRLTVV.

This clonotype was counted a few times. This sequence joins TRBV2 and TRBJ2-7; TRBD1 might be the D (6 bases). Between the trimmed V and J ends, which lost 11 bases and 7 bases, there was a span of 21 bases. The CDR3 runs to 13 residues. CDR1 SNHLY and CDR2 FYNNEI come from the germline V gene. CDR3 amino acids: CAYSRAGAQEQYF. The CDR3 region has the DNA TGTGCCTACTCGCGAGCAGGGGCACAAGAGCAGTACTTC.

This chain uses TRBV11-2 with TRBJ2-2; 10 bases map to TRBD2. Trimming removed 7 bases from V and 5 bases from J; junction bases left unmatched: 13. Germline V CDR1 and CDR2: SGHAT, FQNNGV. The CDR3 is 17 residues long. The CDR3 DNA reads as TGTGCCAGCAAGGCGAAGGTAGCGGGGGGCCGGACCGGGGAGCTGTTTTTT. It yields the protein CASKAKVAGGRTGELFF.

This clonotype was seen at least ten times. The chain links TRBV19 to TRBJ2-5; D not certain. The CDR3 covers 13 residues. V gave up 2 bases and J gave up 0 bases, with 4 bases separating them. Germline V gene data show CDR1 as LNHDA and CDR2 as SQIVND (reference sequence). CDR3 loop: CASSILHQETQYF. CDR3 coding DNA: TGTGCCAGTAGTATACTCCACCAAGAGACCCAGTACTTC.

This chain connects TRBV28 to TRBJ1-4; weak D call: TRBD1 (6 bases). The V gene lost 8 bases and the J gene lost 7 bases, with 20 bases spanning the gap. Germline V gives CDR1 MDHEN, CDR2 SYDVKM. This CDR3 has 15 residues. Written as DNA, the CDR3 is TGTGCCAGCGGTCTCTGGGGGGGGCTCGGTGAAAAACTGTTTTTT. It is translated as CASGLWGGLGEKLFF.

The rearrangement uses TRBV14 and TRBJ2-2; either TRBD1 or TRBD2 may fit D (5 bases each). V lost 8 bases and J 8 bases, leaving 24 bases between the germline ends. Germline V gene sequence: CDR1 SGHDN, CDR2 FVKESK. CDR3 length equals 16 residues. The CDR3 protein is CASCAAGTELRGELFF. Here the CDR3 DNA reads TGTGCCAGCTGCGCGGCAGGGACGGAGTTAAGGGGGGAGCTGTTTTTT.

The V gene is TRBV19, the J gene TRBJ2-4; D possibly corresponds to TRBD2 (5 bases). Germline lookup yields CDR1 LNHDA and CDR2 SQIVND (reference sequence). The V gene lost 1 base and the J gene lost 7 bases, with 11 bases spanning the gap. This CDR3 has 14 amino acids. In nucleotides, the CDR3 is TGTGCCAGTAGTATAGTCGGCCGGAGGAACATTCAGTACTTC. It is translated as CASSIVGRRNIQYF. The complete variable domain, with remaining parts taken from reference TRBV19 and TRBJ2-4, reads DGGITQSPKYLFRKEGQNVTLSCEQNLNHDAMYWYRQDPGQGLRLIYYSQIVNDFQKGDIAEGYSVSREKKESFPLTVTSAQKNPTAFYLCASSIVGRRNIQYFGAGTRLSVL.

For this clonotype: A much larger clone differs by one base, so this may be a read error. The final CDR3 position lacks the conserved phenylalanine or tryptophan, pointing to a likely read error. This sequence joins TRBV7-2 and TRBJ1-1, with 9 bases identical to TRBD1. CDR1 and CDR2 (germline): SGHTA, FQGNSA. After removal of 1 base from V and 6 bases from J, the junction contained 0 bases not matched to a gene. The CDR3 consists of 13 residues. Here the CDR3 reads CASSLGQGAEAFL. The CDR3 DNA sequence: TGTGCCAGCAGCTTAGGACAGGGGGCTGAAGCTTTCTTG.

This chain links TRBV7-6 with TRBJ1-2; weak D call: TRBD1 (5 bases). Germline V gene data show CDR1 as SGHVS and CDR2 as FNYEAQ. V was trimmed by 1 base and J by 8 bases, leaving 11 bases between them. The length of the CDR3 is 13 residues. The chain's CDR3 is CASSLGAGLGYTF. The CDR3 DNA sequence: TGTGCCAGCAGCTTAGGCGCGGGGCTAGGCTACACCTTC.

This clonotype has ten or more counts. V gene TRBV7-2 combines with J gene TRBJ1-1, with 10 bases identical to TRBD1. The length of the CDR3 is 15 residues. Trimming cost V 4 bases and J 3 bases; bases outside gene matches: 5. CDR1 SGHTA and CDR2 FQGNSA come from the germline V gene. The CDR3 nucleotides read TGTGCCAGCAGCTCGGGACAGGGGATAGACACTGAAGCTTTCTTT. Translated, it gives CASSSGQGIDTEAFF.

J is TRBJ1-6 and V is TRBV7-8; D remains unclear. V was clipped by 5 bases and J by 8 bases, with 19 bases between them. The CDR3 spans 16 residues. CDR1 SGHVS and CDR2 FQNEAQ come from the germline V gene. CDR3 residues: CASSPSDRPRYSPLHF. For the CDR3, the DNA is TGTGCCAGCAGCCCCTCGGATCGCCCCAGGTATTCACCCCTCCACTTT. Full variable domain (outside the CDR3, taken from reference TRBV7-8 and TRBJ1-6): GAGVSQSPRYKVAKRGQDVALRCDPISGHVSLFWYQQALGQGPEFLTYFQNEAQLDKSGLPSDRFFAERPEGSVSTLKIQRTQQEDSAVYLCASSPSDRPRYSPLHFGNGTRLTVT.

V and J are TRBV15 and TRBJ2-1; 9 nucleotides agree with TRBD2. This CDR3 has 15 residues. Germline V lookup: CDR1 LNHNV, CDR2 YYDKDF (reference sequence). V was clipped by 8 bases and J by 6 bases; unmatched bases: 11. The CDR3 DNA reads as TGTGCCACCGGGATCCCGGGACTAGCCAGCAATGAGCAGTTCTTC. This sequence encodes CATGIPGLASNEQFF.

In the case of this clonotype: This may be a read error, as it is one base from a much larger clone. The chain employs TRBV19 and TRBJ1-1; the D gene is possibly TRBD1 (5 bases). This CDR3 comprises 14 residues. The V gene's germline CDR1 is LNHDA and CDR2 SQIVND (reference sequence). CDR3 coding DNA: TGTGCCAGTAGTATATCGGGGGTCAACACTGATGCTTTCTTT. Amino acid sequence: CASSISGVNTDAFF.

This clonotype was observed a few times. This chain links TRBV20-1 with TRBJ2-7, with D tentatively TRBD1 (6 bases). V was pared by 6 bases and J by 2 bases, with 17 bases between. This CDR3 spans 14 amino acids. Germline CDR1 and CDR2: DFQATT and SNEGSKA (reference sequence). The CDR3 region is CSARTDSWTYEQYF. The CDR3, as DNA: TGCAGTGCGAGGACGGACAGTTGGACCTACGAGCAGTACTTC.

This clonotype occurred many times. The chain combines TRBV7-6 with TRBJ2-1; D unclear. The CDR3 loop spans 17 amino acids. Germline loops: CDR1 SGHVS, CDR2 FNYEAQ. With 7 bases removed from V and 7 bases from J, the gap between germline ends came to 26 bases. CDR3 nucleotides: TGTGCCAGCATCCTTTTCCCATACCAAGGACCTGAGAATGAGCAGTTCTTC. It codes for CASILFPYQGPENEQFF.

Concerning this clonotype itself: Given the absence of the conserved phenylalanine or tryptophan at the CDR3 end, a read error is likely. The chain links TRBV2 to TRBJ2-7; possibly TRBD1 for D (5 bases). The germline V and J ends were trimmed by 8 bases and 3 bases, with 14 bases remaining between them. Germline V lookup: CDR1 SNHLY, CDR2 FYNNEI. The CDR3 runs to 13 residues. The chain's CDR3 is CASDGRDGYEQYS. Written as DNA, the CDR3 is TGTGCCAGCGACGGCAGGGATGGCTACGAGCAGTACTCC.